Below, one T cell receptor (beta chain) is given with its context. Its antigen remains unknown. An end of the junction differs from the germline gene, which may be a read error. The authors ran a second PCR of about 6 to 11 cycles using a sample-barcoded 5' primer and a J-beta primer mix. MiXCR was run by TCRdb on the 5' RACE reads, yielding one entry per CDR3 protein. The sample consists of about 570,000 distinct CDR3 sequences, 25% to 30% of them appearing once. These data come from a study of blood T cells in healthy people across ages. Whole-study results and caveats: Expanded clonotype changes were possibly confounded by unknown donor CMV status. Relative to aged donors, long-lived donors carried more naive CD4+ cells and displayed higher diversity.

Specimen: blood. The source is a woman between 65 and 79 years old in good health.

In DNA form, the CDR3 reads TGTGTCAGCAGCCCCCGGGAAGGAGGCTACACTGAAGCTTTCTTT. Its translation: CVSSPREGGYTEAFF. The V gene is TRBV6-6, the J gene TRBJ1-1; D is uncertain. The CDR3 length is 15 residues. Looked up from germline, CDR1 is MNHNY and CDR2 is SVGAGI (reference sequence).